What follows are 24 T cell receptor beta chains derived from one specimen sequenced in a study of shared clonotypes between healthy human individuals. Cells designated naive CD8 were CD45RO-negative and were positively selected for CCR7, with terminally differentiated effector memory CD45RA+ cells excluded. Assay: immunoSEQ multiplex PCR; the TCRdb copy retains only in-frame clones and omits some. The sample lists roughly 2,000,000 clones; approximately 94% were seen once. Specimen: naive CD8+ T cells sorted from blood. These receptors all stem from a man aged 18-30 years in good health.

Of note for this clone: Other DNA variants within this sample encode the same CDR3. The rearrangement uses TRBV9 and TRBJ1-1; D gene uncertain. V was shortened by 0 bases and J by 1 base, with 7 bases between the two germline ends. Germline CDR1 is SGDLS and CDR2 is YYNGEE. This CDR3 comprises 14 residues. The CDR3 spells CASSVGSGNTEAFF. DNA for the CDR3: TGTGCCAGCAGCGTAGGTAGTGGGAACACTGAAGCTTTCTTT.

The chain employs TRBV6-5 and TRBJ1-1, with D unresolved. Germline values: CDR1 MNHEY, CDR2 SVGAGI. CDR3 length: 15 residues. V dropped 5 bases and J dropped 1 base, with 14 bases sitting between them. In DNA form, the CDR3 reads TGTGCCAGCAGTCTCTTCGGTGGGAGGAACACTGAAGCTTTCTTT. Amino acid sequence: CASSLFGGRNTEAFF.

To note about this clone: Other DNA sequences in the sample encode the same CDR3. The V gene is TRBV7-9, the J gene TRBJ2-3, with D possibly being TRBD1 or TRBD2 (5 bases each). The CDR3 has 15 residues. Germline CDR1 and CDR2: SEHNR and FQNEAQ (reference sequence). Trimming removed 5 bases at V and 0 bases at J, with 12 bases between. DNA of the CDR3: TGTGCCAGCAGCCCTCCAGGGAGCAGCACAGATACGCAGTATTTT. It translates to CASSPPGSSTDTQYF.

CDR3 nucleotide sequence: TGCGCCAGCAGCCAAGTCGAAACGGGTCCGGAAAAACTGTTTTTT. Amino acid sequence: CASSQVETGPEKLFF. The gene calls are TRBV4-3 and TRBJ1-4; D is undetermined. V lost 1 base, J lost 8 bases, and 14 bases lay in between. Germline CDR1 LGHNA, CDR2 YSLEER. The CDR3 is made up of 15 amino acids.

This rearrangement joins TRBV6-1 to TRBJ1-2; D perhaps matches TRBD1 (5 bases). From germline, CDR1 is MNHNS and CDR2 SASEGT. The CDR3 is 14 residues long. Trimming pared 1 base from V and 2 bases from J, leaving 8 bases between. CDR3 coding DNA: TGTGCCAGCAGTGAAGGGGCAGGGAACTATGGCTACACCTTC. Protein product: CASSEGAGNYGYTF.

The chain joins TRBV4-3 to TRBJ2-3, with a possible D match to TRBD1 (5 bases). Germline V lookup: CDR1 LGHNA, CDR2 YSLEER. Between the trimmed V and J ends, which lost 0 bases and 3 bases, there was a span of 13 bases. The CDR3 loop spans 16 amino acids. The CDR3 DNA is TGCGCCAGCAGCCAAGACAGCCAGGGTGGTACAGATACGCAGTATTTT. Encoded protein: CASSQDSQGGTDTQYF.

As for this clone: The sample holds other DNA sequences that translate to the same CDR3. V gene TRBV6-5 combines with J gene TRBJ2-3; D remains unclear. CDR3 length: 14 amino acids. The V gene's germline CDR1 is MNHEY and CDR2 SVGAGI. V gave up 0 bases and J gave up 6 bases, with 10 bases separating them. Written as DNA, the CDR3 is TGTGCCAGCAGTTACTCGAACCCGCGGGATACGCAGTATTTT. It specifies CASSYSNPRDTQYF.

The chain is built from TRBV7-9 and TRBJ1-4; a possible D gene is TRBD1 (5 bases). Deletions cut 4 bases from V and 8 bases from J, with 23 bases between. This CDR3 contains 17 residues. In germline, CDR1 is SEHNR, CDR2 FQNEAQ (reference sequence). CDR3 protein: CASSSSDPGYIREKLFF. In DNA, the CDR3 is TGTGCCAGCAGCTCATCCGACCCAGGGTATATACGGGAAAAACTGTTTTTT.

This clone was observed a handful of times. J is TRBJ2-2 and V is TRBV7-9; D may be TRBD1 or TRBD2 (5 bases each). CDR3 length: 13 residues. Germline values: CDR1 SEHNR, CDR2 FQNEAQ (reference sequence). The V end was cut by 3 bases, the J end by 4 bases, with 6 bases between. The CDR3 loop is CASSFGTTGELFF. DNA of the CDR3: TGTGCCAGCAGCTTCGGGACCACCGGGGAGCTGTTTTTT.

This chain uses TRBV30 with TRBJ2-7; 14 positions match TRBD2. Per germline, CDR1 GTSNPN and CDR2 SVGIG (reference sequence). The CDR3 extends over 16 amino acids. With 1 base clipped from V and 3 bases from J, the junction kept 5 bases outside the gene matches. The CDR3 loop is CAWSDSGLAGDYEQYF. The CDR3 DNA follows: TGTGCCTGGAGTGACTCGGGACTAGCGGGGGACTACGAGCAGTACTTC.

CDR3 sequence (DNA): TGTGCCATCGGTTCGGGAGAAGGGGTATACGAGCAGTACTTC. Translation: CAIGSGEGVYEQYF. This chain connects TRBV10-3 to TRBJ2-7, with D maybe TRBD2 (6 bases). Per the germline V gene, CDR1 is ENHRY and CDR2 is SYGVKD. The CDR3 is 14 amino acids. Trimming removed 8 bases at V and 4 bases at J, with 18 bases between.

This clone appeared once. This rearrangement joins TRBV6-1 to TRBJ2-1, with D hard to call. The CDR3 loop spans 12 amino acids. Germline values: CDR1 MNHNS, CDR2 SASEGT. Trimming stripped 2 bases from V and 7 bases from J, with 6 bases between. In DNA form, the CDR3 reads TGTGCCAGCAGTGAAAGCTTGAATGAGCAGTTCTTC. Protein: CASSESLNEQFF.

V is TRBV5-6 and J is TRBJ1-1; possible D gene TRBD1, 5 bases. With 3 bases removed from V and 3 bases from J, the gap between germline ends came to 12 bases. Germline CDR1 reads SGHDT; CDR2 reads YYEEEE. The CDR3 spans 14 residues. This chain's CDR3 is CASSWGSGYTEAFF. CDR3 sequence (DNA): TGTGCCAGCAGCTGGGGCAGCGGGTACACTGAAGCTTTCTTT.

V usage is TRBV11-1 and J usage is TRBJ2-7; weak D call: TRBD2 (7 bases). Germline V gives CDR1 SGHAT, CDR2 FQDESV (reference sequence). CDR3 size: 15 residues. V dropped 1 base and J dropped 6 bases, with 16 bases sitting between them. Written as DNA, the CDR3 is TGTGCCAGCAGCTTAGTTCGGGGGGCCGATGGCGAGCAGTACTTC. Translating it yields CASSLVRGADGEQYF.

This chain joins TRBV6-1 and TRBJ2-7; the D is unclear. The CDR3 has 12 residues. Germline V gives CDR1 MNHNS, CDR2 SASEGT. Between the trimmed V and J ends, which lost 5 bases and 6 bases, there was a span of 11 bases. As DNA, the CDR3 is TGTGCCAGCAGTACCCTCGGTATCGAGCAGTACTTC. It encodes CASSTLGIEQYF.

Points on this clone: This CDR3 is also generated by other DNA sequences in the sample. The gene calls are TRBV6-5 and TRBJ2-5; TRBD1 matches at 9 bases. J gave up 5 bases and V 0 bases, and 1 base lay outside the gene matches. CDR1 is MNHEY and CDR2 is SVGAGI in the germline V gene. This CDR3 is 14 amino acids long. The CDR3 DNA follows: TGTGCCAGCAGTTACTCGACAGGGGGGGAGACCCAGTACTTC. Translating gives CASSYSTGGETQYF.

A word on this clone: Other DNA sequences in the same sample also yield this CDR3. The chain uses TRBV7-2 and TRBJ2-7; 8 bases align to TRBD1. CDR1 and CDR2 from the germline V gene are SGHTA and FQGNSA. The V gene end was trimmed by 3 bases and the J gene end by 1 base; junction bases not matched to a gene: 2. There are 14 residues in the CDR3. The CDR3 here is CASSFQGASYEQYF. CDR3 DNA sequence: TGTGCCAGCAGCTTTCAGGGGGCTTCCTACGAGCAGTACTTC.

The chain uses TRBV7-8 and TRBJ2-3, with a possible D match to TRBD2 (5 bases). The ends were cut back, 6 bases at V and 2 bases at J, with 15 bases in the middle. This CDR3 spans 15 amino acids. CDR1 is SGHVS, CDR2 FQNEAQ, per germline. The CDR3 here is CASRLKASSTDTQYF. CDR3 coding DNA: TGTGCCAGCAGACTAAAGGCTAGCTCCACAGATACGCAGTATTTT.

This chain connects TRBV27 to TRBJ1-5; D possibly corresponds to TRBD1 (6 bases). Trimming stripped 3 bases from V and 6 bases from J, with 12 bases between. The CDR3 covers 14 residues. Germline assignment: CDR1 MNHEY and CDR2 SMNVEV (reference sequence). This CDR3 is CASSLQGSTQPQHF. CDR3 nucleotide sequence: TGTGCCAGCAGTTTGCAGGGGTCAACTCAGCCCCAGCATTTT.

The chain has TRBV5-6 and TRBJ2-2, with 11 bases identical to TRBD2. V trimming: 6 bases; J trimming: 2 bases; junction bases outside the gene matches: 6. CDR1 SGHDT and CDR2 YYEEEE come from the germline V gene. The CDR3 sequence is 16 residues long. This CDR3 reads CASNQLAGENTGELFF. As DNA, the CDR3 is TGTGCCAGCAACCAACTAGCGGGGGAAAACACCGGGGAGCTGTTTTTT.

Comment on this clone: The sample contains more than one DNA sequence encoding this CDR3. V and J are TRBV2 and TRBJ2-1; TRBD2 agrees at 10 bases. CDR1 is SNHLY, CDR2 FYNNEI, per germline. The CDR3 contains 15 residues. V lost 2 bases and J lost 3; bases outside the gene matches: 1. Here the CDR3 reads CASSERTSGYNEQFF. The CDR3, as DNA: TGTGCCAGCAGTGAACGGACTAGCGGCTACAATGAGCAGTTCTTC. Looking up the rest from reference TRBV2 and TRBJ2-1 gives the full variable domain: EPEVTQTPSHQVTQMGQEVILRCVPISNHLYFYWYRQILGQKVEFLVSFYNNEISEKSEIFDDQFSVERPDGSNFTLKIRSTKLEDSAMYFCASSERTSGYNEQFFGPGTRLTVL.

The J gene is TRBJ1-3, the V gene TRBV15, with D possibly TRBD1 on 5 matching bases. Germline CDR1 reads LNHNV; CDR2 reads YYDKDF (reference sequence). V was pared by 8 bases and J by 4 bases, with 15 bases between. The CDR3 extends over 14 amino acids. CDR3 in DNA: TGTGCCACCGAAGAGGGCGGGGCCGGAAACACCATATATTTT. Its protein is CATEEGGAGNTIYF.

The chain has TRBV11-2 and TRBJ1-1; TRBD1 might be the D (6 bases). This CDR3 is 15 amino acids long. CDR1 and CDR2 from the germline V gene are SGHAT and FQNNGV. Trimming stripped 7 bases from V and 0 bases from J, with 15 bases between. Here the CDR3 DNA reads TGTGCCAGCACTCCGGACAGAAGCATGAACACTGAAGCTTTCTTT. Translated: CASTPDRSMNTEAFF. The complete variable domain, with remaining parts taken from reference TRBV11-2 and TRBJ1-1, reads EAGVAQSPRYKIIEKRQSVAFWCNPISGHATLYWYQQILGQGPKLLIQFQNNGVVDDSQLPKDRFSAERLKGVDSTLKIQPAKLEDSAVYLCASTPDRSMNTEAFFGQGTRLTVV.

The chain has TRBV30 and TRBJ2-7; 7 positions agree with TRBD2. V dropped 4 bases and J dropped 4; count of bases not matched to a gene: 7. The CDR3 consists of 13 residues. Germline loops: CDR1 GTSNPN, CDR2 SVGIG (reference sequence). CDR3 DNA sequence: TGTGCCTGGACGGCTAGCGGACCTTACGAGCAGTACTTC. Its translation: CAWTASGPYEQYF.